This TCR beta chain was sequenced during a study of T cell responses to AZD1222 COVID-19 vaccine. Findings of the study overall: Two AZD1222 administrations were followed by greater Spike-specific TCR breadth and depth. Researchers took repertoire samples only after the peak T cell response had come. Reportedly, close to half of spike-specific TCRs are directed against unmutated variant regions.

CDR3 size: 13 residues. From germline, CDR1 is SEHNR and CDR2 FQNEAQ (reference sequence). Between the trimmed V and J ends, which lost 2 bases and 2 bases, there was a span of 6 bases. Method: immunoSEQ multiplex PCR; TCRdb's copy keeps in-frame clones and lacks some. Of about 170,000 clones listed, more than 85% were seen once; the top ten hold roughly 3.8%. To note about this clone: What it binds is not known.

The receptor comes from an adult in good health. This chain uses TRBV7-9 with TRBJ1-2; D is ambiguous. The source material was peripheral blood, sampled on day 0 of AZD1222 vaccination. CDR3 protein: CASSLQTNYGYTF. The CDR3 coding sequence is TGTGCCAGCAGCTTACAGACGAACTATGGCTACACCTTC.